The following is a T cell receptor (beta chain) sequence with its context. These data are taken from a study of PD-L1 blockade in urothelial cancer. As for the study in general: The researchers analyzed blood 3 weeks (second dose) and 6 weeks after treatment start.

Synthetic TCR analog templates were spiked into each PCR. Profiling relied on immunoSEQ multiplex PCR, and the TCRdb table lists in-frame clones only, not all of them. Here the sample spans approximately 37,000 clones, 65% to 85% being singletons. The CDR3 has 13 residues. CDR1 and CDR2 (germline): MNHEY, SMNVEV (reference sequence). The ends were cut back, 3 bases at V and 3 bases at J, with 8 bases in the middle. Sequencing was performed on PBMCs, taken around atezolizumab (anti-PD-L1) treatment. This chain joins TRBV27 and TRBJ1-2; tentative D call: TRBD1 (5 bases). The sequence derives from a man in his sixties with urothelial cancer. This CDR3 is CASSFARDYGYTF. The CDR3 DNA reads TGTGCCAGCAGTTTCGCCAGGGACTATGGCTACACCTTC.